The T cell receptor beta chain under discussion was sequenced for a study of regulatory T cells in long-lasting Graves disease. This clonotype was seen ten or more times. Its cognate antigen is unknown. Study-wide results and limits: Persistent disease preferred TRBV28, TRBJ1-2 and TRBJ2-5; new disease, TRBV20-1 and TRBJ2-1. Those with persistent Graves' had less TCR diversity than newly diagnosed patients.

iRepertoire HTBI primers and Arm-PCR of CDR3 regions built TCR beta libraries. TCRdb re-called the multiplex PCR reads through MiXCR, storing one row per CDR3 protein. The sample contains 350,000 to 500,000 distinct CDR3 sequences, around 20% of which appear only once. Time point defined: persistent/refractory GD, antithyroid drugs over 5 years with positive TRAb. TCR sequences were obtained from RNA taken from PBMCs. Unmatched junction bases numbered 6, after V lost 4 bases and J lost 5 bases. CDR3 length equals 14 residues. This specimen was peripheral blood mononuclear cells (PBMCs), taken when the disease was refractory, from a patient treated with antithyroid drugs. This chain uses TRBV12-3 or TRBV12-4 with TRBJ2-7; 9 nucleotides agree with TRBD2. This clonotype was sampled from a female donor with Graves disease. This CDR3 is CASSSSGRPDEQYF. CDR3 DNA: TGTGCCAGCAGTTCGAGCGGGAGGCCTGACGAGCAGTACTTC.